Sequencing of this T cell receptor (beta chain) was carried out in a study of blood T cell repertoires in COVID-19. This clone turned up a few times. TCRdb's table, derived via immunoSEQ multiplex PCR, lists solely in-frame clones and lacks some. The sample consists of roughly 170,000 clones, around four fifths of them appearing once. Participants spanned ages roughly 18 to 95 years and resided in some 22 US areas. The sequence came from a woman aged 45-65 years who had recovered from COVID-19. Sequencing input: PBMCs or T cells enriched from blood (not recorded which).

CDR3 sequence: CASSPLALWRGMTDTQYF. The DNA of the CDR3 is TGTGCCAGCAGCCCCCTCGCCCTGTGGCGGGGGATGACAGATACGCAGTATTTT. The chain carries TRBV11-2 and TRBJ2-3; 7 bases match TRBD2. Per the germline V gene, CDR1 is SGHAT and CDR2 is FQNNGV. The J segment lost 3 bases and the V segment lost 5 bases, leaving 17 bases of the junction unmatched. The CDR3 covers 18 residues. Drawing the rest from reference TRBV11-2 and TRBJ2-3, the complete variable domain is EAGVAQSPRYKIIEKRQSVAFWCNPISGHATLYWYQQILGQGPKLLIQFQNNGVVDDSQLPKDRFSAERLKGVDSTLKIQPAKLEDSAVYLCASSPLALWRGMTDTQYFGPGTRLTVL.